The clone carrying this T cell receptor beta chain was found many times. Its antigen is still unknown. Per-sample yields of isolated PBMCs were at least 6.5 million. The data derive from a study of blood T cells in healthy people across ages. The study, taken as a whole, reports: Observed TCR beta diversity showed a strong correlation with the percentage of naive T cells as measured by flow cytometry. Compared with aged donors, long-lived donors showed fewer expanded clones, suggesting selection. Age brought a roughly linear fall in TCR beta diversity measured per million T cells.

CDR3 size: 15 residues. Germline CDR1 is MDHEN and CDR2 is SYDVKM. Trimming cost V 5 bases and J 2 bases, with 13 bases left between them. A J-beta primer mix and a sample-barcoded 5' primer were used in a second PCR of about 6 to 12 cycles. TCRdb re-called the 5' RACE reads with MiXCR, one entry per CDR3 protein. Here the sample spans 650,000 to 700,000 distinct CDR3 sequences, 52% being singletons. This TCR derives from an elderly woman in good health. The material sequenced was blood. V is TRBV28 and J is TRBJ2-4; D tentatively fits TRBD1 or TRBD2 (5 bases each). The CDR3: CASSRGDGTKNIQYF. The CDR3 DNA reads TGTGCCAGCAGTAGAGGGGATGGAACCAAAAACATTCAGTACTTC.